The present T cell receptor (beta chain) was sequenced within a study of T cell clonality in common variable immunodeficiency. This clone appeared many times. The CDR3 end is not reached by the read, which stops 3 residues before it; the germline J gene fills it in. Trimming stripped 4 bases from V and 7 bases from J, with 12 bases between. The CDR3 consists of 13 residues. The germline V gene has CDR1 MGHRA and CDR2 YSYEKL. The protocol was immunoSEQ multiplex PCR, while the TCRdb copy is restricted to in-frame clones and leaves out a portion. The sample shows some 45,000 clones, none of them appearing just once.

The sequence derives from a person between 18 and 70 years old in good health. Input material: peripheral blood mononuclear cells. The genes are TRBV4-1 and TRBJ2-3; weak D call: TRBD2 (5 bases). CDR3 protein: CASSPIAGNTQYF. The sequenced part of the CDR3 DNA is TGCGCCAGCAGCCCTATTGCGGGCAATACG.